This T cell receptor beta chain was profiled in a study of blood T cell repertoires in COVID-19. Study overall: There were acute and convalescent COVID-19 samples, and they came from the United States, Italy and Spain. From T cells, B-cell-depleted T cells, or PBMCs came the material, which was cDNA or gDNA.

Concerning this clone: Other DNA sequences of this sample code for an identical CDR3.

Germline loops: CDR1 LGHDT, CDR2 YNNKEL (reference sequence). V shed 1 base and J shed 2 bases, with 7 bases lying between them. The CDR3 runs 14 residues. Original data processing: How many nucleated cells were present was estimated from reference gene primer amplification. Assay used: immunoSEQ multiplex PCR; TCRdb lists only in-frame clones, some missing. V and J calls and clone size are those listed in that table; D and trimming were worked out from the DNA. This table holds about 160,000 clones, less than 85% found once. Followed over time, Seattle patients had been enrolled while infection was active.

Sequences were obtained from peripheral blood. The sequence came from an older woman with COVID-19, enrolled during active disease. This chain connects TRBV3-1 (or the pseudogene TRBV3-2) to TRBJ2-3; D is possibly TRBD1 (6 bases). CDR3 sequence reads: CASSQGGPTDTQYF. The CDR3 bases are TGTGCCAGCAGCCAAGGGGGGCCCACAGATACGCAGTATTTT.